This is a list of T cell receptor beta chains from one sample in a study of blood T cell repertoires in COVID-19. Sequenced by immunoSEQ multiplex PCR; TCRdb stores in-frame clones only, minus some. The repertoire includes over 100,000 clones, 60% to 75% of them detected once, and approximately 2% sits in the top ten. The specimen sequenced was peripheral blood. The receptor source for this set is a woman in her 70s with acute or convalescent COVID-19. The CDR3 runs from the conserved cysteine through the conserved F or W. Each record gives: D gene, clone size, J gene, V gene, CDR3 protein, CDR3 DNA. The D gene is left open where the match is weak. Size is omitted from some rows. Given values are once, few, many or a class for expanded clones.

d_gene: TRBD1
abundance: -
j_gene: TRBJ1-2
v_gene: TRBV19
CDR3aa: CASSRPGQIRYTF
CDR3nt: TGTGCCAGTAGTAGACCGGGACAGATCCGCTACACCTTC

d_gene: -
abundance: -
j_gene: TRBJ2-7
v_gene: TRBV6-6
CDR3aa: CASSYSVSAHEQYF
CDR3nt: TGTGCCAGCAGTTACTCGGTTAGCGCTCACGAGCAGTACTTC

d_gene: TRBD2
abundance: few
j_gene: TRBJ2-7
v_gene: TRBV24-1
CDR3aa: CATSDRMTSGSHEQYF
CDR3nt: TGTGCCACCAGTGATCGTATGACTAGCGGGAGCCACGAGCAGTACTTC

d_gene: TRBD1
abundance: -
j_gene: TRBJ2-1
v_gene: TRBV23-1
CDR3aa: CASSQPPGGSKGGPTYNEQFF
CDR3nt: TGCGCCAGCAGCCAACCCCCAGGGGGCTCTAAAGGTGGGCCAACCTACAATGAGCAGTTCTTC

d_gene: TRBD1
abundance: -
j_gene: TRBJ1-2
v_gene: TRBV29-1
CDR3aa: CSGLRTGYGYTF
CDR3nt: TGCAGCGGTCTAAGGACAGGGTATGGCTACACCTTC

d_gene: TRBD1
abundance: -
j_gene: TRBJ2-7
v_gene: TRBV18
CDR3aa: CASSPPGTGRNEQYF
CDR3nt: TGTGCCAGCTCACCCCCCGGGACAGGGAGGAACGAGCAGTACTTC

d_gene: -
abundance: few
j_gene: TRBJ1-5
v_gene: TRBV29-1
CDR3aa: CSVVSSRGQPQHF
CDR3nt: TGCAGCGTTGTTAGTTCTCGGGGTCAGCCCCAGCATTTT

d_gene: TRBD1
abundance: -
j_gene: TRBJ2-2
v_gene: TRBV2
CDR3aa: CASTGQGVSNTGELFF
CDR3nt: TGTGCCAGCACGGGACAGGGGGTCTCGAACACCGGGGAGCTGTTTTTT

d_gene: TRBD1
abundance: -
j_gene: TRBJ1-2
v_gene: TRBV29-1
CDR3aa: CSAYAGGQGAAGYTF
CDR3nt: TGCAGCGCCTACGCAGGGGGACAGGGGGCAGCTGGCTACACCTTC

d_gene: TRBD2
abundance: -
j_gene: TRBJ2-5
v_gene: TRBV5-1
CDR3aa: CASSLTSGSRETQYF
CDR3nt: TGCGCCAGCAGCTTAACTAGCGGGAGTAGGGAGACCCAGTACTTC

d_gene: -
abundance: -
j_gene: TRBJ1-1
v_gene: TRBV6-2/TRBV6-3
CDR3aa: CASSYTEVGAGGTEAFF
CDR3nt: TGTGCCAGCAGTTACACCGAAGTCGGGGCCGGGGGCACTGAAGCTTTCTTT

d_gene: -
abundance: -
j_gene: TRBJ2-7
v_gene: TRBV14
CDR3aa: CASSQVTGRGRSYEQYF
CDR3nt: TGTGCCAGCAGCCAAGTTACGGGCAGGGGAAGGTCCTACGAGCAGTACTTC

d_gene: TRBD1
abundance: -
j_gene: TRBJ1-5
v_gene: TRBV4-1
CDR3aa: CASSQDRDRVTQPQHF
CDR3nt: TGCGCCAGCAGCCAAGACAGGGACAGGGTAACGCAGCCCCAGCATTTT

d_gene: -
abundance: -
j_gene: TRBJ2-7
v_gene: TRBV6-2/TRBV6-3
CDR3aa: CASSPGTGNYEQYF
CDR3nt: TGTGCCAGCAGCCCCGGGACTGGCAACTACGAGCAGTACTTC

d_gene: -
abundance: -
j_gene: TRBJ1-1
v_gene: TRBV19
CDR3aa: CASSIDRGNTEAFF
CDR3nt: TGTGCCAGTAGTATAGATCGAGGGAACACTGAAGCTTTCTTT

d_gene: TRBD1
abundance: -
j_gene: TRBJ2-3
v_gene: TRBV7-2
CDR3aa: CASSQGQGFSTDTQYF
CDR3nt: TGTGCCAGCAGCCAGGGACAGGGATTTAGCACAGATACGCAGTATTTT

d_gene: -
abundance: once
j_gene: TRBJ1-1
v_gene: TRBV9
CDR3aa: CASSKTGMNTEAFF
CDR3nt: TGTGCCAGCAGCAAGACAGGTATGAACACTGAAGCTTTCTTT

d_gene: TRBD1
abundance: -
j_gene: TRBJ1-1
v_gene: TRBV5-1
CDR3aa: CASSGTGGVTEAFF
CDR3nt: TGCGCCAGCAGCGGTACAGGGGGCGTCACTGAAGCTTTCTTT

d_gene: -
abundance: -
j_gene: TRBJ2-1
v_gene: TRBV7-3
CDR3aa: CASSLTGSVDSGISYNEQFF
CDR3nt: TGTGCCAGCAGCCTAACTGGGTCGGTGGACAGTGGGATTTCCTACAATGAGCAGTTCTTC

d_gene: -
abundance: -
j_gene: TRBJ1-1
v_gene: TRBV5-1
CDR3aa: CASSLGGPQGRDTEAFF
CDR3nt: TGCGCCAGCAGCTTGGGGGGACCACAGGGACGCGACACTGAAGCTTTCTTT

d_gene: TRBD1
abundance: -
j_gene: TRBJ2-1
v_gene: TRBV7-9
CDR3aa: CASSTGQGGFNEQFF
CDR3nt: TGTGCCAGCAGCACGGGACAGGGGGGCTTCAATGAGCAGTTCTTC

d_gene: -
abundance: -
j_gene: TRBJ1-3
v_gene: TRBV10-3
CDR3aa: CAISQSGGPGNTIYF
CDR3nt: TGTGCCATCAGCCAGTCGGGGGGGCCAGGAAACACCATATATTTT

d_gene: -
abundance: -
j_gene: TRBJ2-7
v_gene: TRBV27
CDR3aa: CASSSVRVDEQYF
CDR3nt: TGTGCCAGCAGTTCAGTCAGGGTGGACGAGCAGTACTTC

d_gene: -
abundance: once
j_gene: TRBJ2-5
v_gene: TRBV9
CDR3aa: CASSVATSGQETQYF
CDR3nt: TGTGCCAGCAGCGTAGCTACAAGCGGCCAAGAGACCCAGTACTTC

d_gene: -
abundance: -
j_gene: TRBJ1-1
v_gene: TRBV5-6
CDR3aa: CASSSGDFVTEAFF
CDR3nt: TGTGCCAGCAGCTCGGGGGATTTCGTGACTGAAGCTTTCTTT

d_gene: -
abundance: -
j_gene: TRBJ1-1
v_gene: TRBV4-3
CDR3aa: CASSQAPFRMNTEAFF
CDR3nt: TGCGCCAGCAGCCAAGCCCCTTTCAGAATGAACACTGAAGCTTTCTTT

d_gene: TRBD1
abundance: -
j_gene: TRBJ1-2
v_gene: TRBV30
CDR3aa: CAWSPRDRGHYYGYTF
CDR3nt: TGTGCCTGGAGTCCCCGGGACAGGGGGCATTACTATGGCTACACCTTC